This TCR beta chain came from a study of blood T cell repertoires in COVID-19. Germline CDR1 reads MNHEY; CDR2 reads SVGEGT. The CDR3 consists of 19 residues. V shed 0 bases, J shed 4 bases, and the junction held 14 bases outside the gene matches. The table came from immunoSEQ multiplex PCR; TCRdb's copy has only in-frame clones and leaves some out. This sample has 150,000 to 200,000 clones, with approximately 92% found just once. The chain carries TRBV6-2 or TRBV6-3 and TRBJ2-5; TRBD2 agrees at 10 bases. Sequencing was performed on peripheral blood. The TCR originated in a woman in her 50s with acute or convalescent COVID-19. CDR3 protein: CASSYSRVSLAGLRETQYF. The CDR3 DNA is TGTGCCAGCAGTTACTCGAGGGTGTCACTAGCGGGACTTAGAGAGACCCAGTACTTC.